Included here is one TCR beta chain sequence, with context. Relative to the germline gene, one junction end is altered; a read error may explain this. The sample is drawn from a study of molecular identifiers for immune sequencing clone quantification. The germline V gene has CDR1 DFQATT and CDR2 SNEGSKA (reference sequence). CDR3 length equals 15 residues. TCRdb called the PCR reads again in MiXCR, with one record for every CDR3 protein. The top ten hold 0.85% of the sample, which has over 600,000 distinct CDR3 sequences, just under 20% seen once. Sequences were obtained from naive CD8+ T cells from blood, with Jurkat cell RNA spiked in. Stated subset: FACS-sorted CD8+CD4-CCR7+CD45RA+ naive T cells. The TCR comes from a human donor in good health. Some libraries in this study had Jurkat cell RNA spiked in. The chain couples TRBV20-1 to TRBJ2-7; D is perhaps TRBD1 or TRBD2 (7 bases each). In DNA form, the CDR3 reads TGCAGTGCTGGAGATTGGGGGCAGGGGGGGGACGAGCAGTACTTC. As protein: CSAGDWGQGGDEQYF.